One and the same sample provided the 19 T cell receptor beta chains below, sequenced in a study of blood T cells in healthy people across ages. Combining a sample-barcoded 5' primer with a J-beta primer mix, a second PCR ran for about 7 to 12 cycles. TCRdb itself ran the 5' RACE reads through MiXCR, one entry per CDR3 protein. The sample lists 800,000 or so distinct CDR3 sequences, 20% to 25% occurring once. The sample was also linked to a second study, of T cells of mothers and their children.

The sample consisted of blood. These receptors originate from a boy younger than 18 in good health.

The chain uses TRBV11-2 and TRBJ2-7; TRBD1 matches at 10 bases. Trimming removed 1 base from V and 4 bases from J; junction bases left unmatched: 7. This CDR3 is 16 amino acids long. The V gene's germline CDR1 is SGHAT and CDR2 FQNNGV. CDR3 region: CASSLGPGQGWYEQYF. For the CDR3, the DNA is TGTGCCAGCAGCTTAGGGCCGGGACAGGGGTGGTACGAGCAGTACTTC. The full variable domain, its missing parts supplied by reference TRBV11-2 and TRBJ2-7, is EAGVAQSPRYKIIEKRQSVAFWCNPISGHATLYWYQQILGQGPKLLIQFQNNGVVDDSQLPKDRFSAERLKGVDSTLKIQPAKLEDSAVYLCASSLGPGQGWYEQYFGPGTRLTVT.

The chain recombines TRBV7-3 with TRBJ2-3; unclear D gene. The V end was cut by 2 bases, the J end by 0 bases, with 9 bases between. CDR1 and CDR2 (germline): SGHTA, FQGTGA. The CDR3 extends over 15 amino acids. The CDR3 protein is CASSLSQTSTDTQYF. Written as DNA, the CDR3 is TGTGCCAGCAGCTTATCCCAGACTAGCACAGATACGCAGTATTTT.

This clonotype has a handful of counts. V is TRBV29-1 and J is TRBJ2-1; D gene uncertain. Germline CDR1 and CDR2: SQVTM and ANQGSEA. The CDR3 covers 14 residues. Between the trimmed V and J ends, which lost 1 base and 7 bases, there was a span of 14 bases. The DNA of the CDR3 is TGCAGCGTTGAAGGGTATCAAGGGATGAATGAGCAGTTCTTC. This gives the protein CSVEGYQGMNEQFF.

This clonotype was picked up a small number of times. This sequence joins TRBV15 and TRBJ2-5, with D possibly matching TRBD2 (7 bases). CDR1 is LNHNV and CDR2 is YYDKDF in the germline V gene (reference sequence). The CDR3 runs 16 residues. Trimming stripped 0 bases from V and 5 bases from J, with 16 bases between. The CDR3 protein is CATSREGASGRETQYF. CDR3 nucleotide sequence: TGTGCCACCAGCAGAGAGGGGGCTAGCGGACGGGAGACCCAGTACTTC.

V and J are TRBV12-3 or TRBV12-4 and TRBJ1-2; no clear D. Trimming took 6 bases from V and 2 from J, leaving 16 bases between them. The CDR3 is 15 residues long. This CDR3 is CASSHTPAVNYGYTF. CDR3 coding DNA: TGTGCCAGCAGCCACACCCCGGCAGTGAACTATGGCTACACCTTC.

This rearrangement joins TRBV7-2 to TRBJ1-2; D unresolved. The germline V gene has CDR1 SGHTA and CDR2 FQGNSA. This CDR3 has 15 residues. V was pared by 1 base and J by 2 bases, with 11 bases between. The DNA of the CDR3 is TGTGCCAGCAGCTTAGAGGAGGGTATAAACTATGGCTACACCTTC. Amino acid sequence: CASSLEEGINYGYTF.

This chain joins TRBV3-1 and TRBJ2-1; D remains ambiguous. Germline CDR1 is LGHDT and CDR2 is YNNKEL (reference sequence). This CDR3 region has 16 residues. The V gene lost 4 bases and the J gene lost 1 base, with 14 bases spanning the gap. The CDR3 region is CASSLDVGGSYNEQFF. As DNA, the CDR3 is TGTGCCAGCAGCCTCGACGTGGGCGGATCCTACAATGAGCAGTTCTTC.

This chain links TRBV2 with TRBJ2-1; D might be TRBD1 (7 bases). CDR3 size: 17 residues. CDR1 is SNHLY, CDR2 FYNNEI, per germline. V was clipped by 6 bases and J by 6 bases, with 24 bases between them. The DNA of the CDR3 is TGTGCCAGCAGCATGGCTGCGCGGAGGGGGCAGGCCAATGAGCAGTTCTTC. This sequence encodes CASSMAARRGQANEQFF. Full variable domain (missing parts from reference TRBV2 and TRBJ2-1): EPEVTQTPSHQVTQMGQEVILRCVPISNHLYFYWYRQILGQKVEFLVSFYNNEISEKSEIFDDQFSVERPDGSNFTLKIRSTKLEDSAMYFCASSMAARRGQANEQFFGPGTRLTVL.

This clonotype came up a few times. The chain carries TRBV7-6 and TRBJ2-3; TRBD2 matches at 13 bases. The ends lost 2 bases at V and 14 bases at J; junction bases unmatched: 7. The CDR3 runs 14 residues. CDR1 and CDR2 from the germline V gene are SGHVS and FNYEAQ. The CDR3 sequence is CASSLQSGTSGAYF. The CDR3 coding sequence is TGTGCCAGCAGCTTACAATCCGGGACTAGCGGGGCGTATTTT. Variable domain in full (rest from reference TRBV7-6 and TRBJ2-3): GAGVSQSPRYKVTKRGQDVALRCDPISGHVSLYWYRQALGQGPEFLTYFNYEAQQDKSGLPNDRFSAERPEGSISTLTIQRTEQRDSAMYRCASSLQSGTSGAYFGPGTRLTVL.

This CDR3 is CASSQDKIGGNSPLHF. CDR3 nucleotide sequence: TGCGCCAGCAGCCAAGATAAGATAGGGGGTAATTCACCCCTCCACTTT. The J gene is TRBJ1-6, the V gene TRBV4-3, with D possibly TRBD1 on 6 matching bases. Germline lookup yields CDR1 LGHNA and CDR2 YSLEER. This CDR3 contains 16 residues. Trimming stripped 0 bases from V and 6 bases from J, with 12 bases between.

The chain couples TRBV12-3 or TRBV12-4 to TRBJ2-3, with 7 bases aligning to TRBD2. CDR3 length: 15 amino acids. After removal of 3 bases from V and 1 base from J, the junction contained 4 bases not matched to a gene. The CDR3 nucleotides read TGTGCCAGCAGTTTTTCGGCGGGGGGCACAGATACGCAGTATTTT. Translating gives CASSFSAGGTDTQYF.

This clonotype was found a few times. For the CDR3, the DNA is TGTGCCAGCAGCTTGGGCCAGGTTGTCTATGGCTACACCTTC. It translates to CASSLGQVVYGYTF. The chain combines TRBV5-5 with TRBJ1-2; D uncertain. Trimming removed 0 bases from V and 4 bases from J, with 10 bases in between. Germline CDR1 SGHKS, CDR2 YYEKEE (reference sequence). The CDR3 length is 14 residues.

This clonotype was seen once. CDR3 DNA sequence: TGTGCCAGCAGCCACCTTAGCGGGGCATACAATGAGCAGTTCTTC. Residues: CASSHLSGAYNEQFF. The chain has TRBV14 and TRBJ2-1; TRBD2 agrees at 8 bases. V trimming: 3 bases; J trimming: 4 bases; junction bases outside the gene matches: 5. Germline V gene sequence: CDR1 SGHDN, CDR2 FVKESK. The CDR3 covers 15 residues.

This chain uses TRBV15 with TRBJ2-3; 12 nucleotides align to TRBD2. Trimming at V came to 0 bases and at J to 4 bases, leaving 8 bases not matched to a gene. This CDR3 contains 18 residues. CDR1 and CDR2 (germline): LNHNV, YYDKDF (reference sequence). The CDR3 spells CATSRDRASGGAADTQYF. CDR3 bases: TGTGCCACCAGCAGAGATCGGGCTAGCGGGGGGGCCGCAGATACGCAGTATTTT. Combining the CDR3 with reference TRBV15 and TRBJ2-3 gives the whole variable domain DAMVIQNPRYQVTQFGKPVTLSCSQTLNHNVMYWYQQKSSQAPKLLFHYYDKDFNNEADTPDNFQSRRPNTSFCFLDIRSPGLGDTAMYLCATSRDRASGGAADTQYFGPGTRLTVL.

The chain combines TRBV20-1 with TRBJ1-4; weak D call: TRBD1 (5 bases). V was trimmed by 0 bases and J by 3 bases, leaving 11 bases between them. This CDR3 region has 15 residues. Per the germline V gene, CDR1 is DFQATT and CDR2 is SNEGSKA (reference sequence). CDR3 DNA: TGCAGTGCTAGAGATCTGAGGGACTCTAATGAAAAACTGTTTTTT. It specifies CSARDLRDSNEKLFF.

The chain links TRBV11-2 to TRBJ2-7; 8 positions agree with TRBD1. This CDR3 spans 17 amino acids. The junction had 7 bases not matched to a gene; V was cut back by 0 bases and J by 0 bases. Germline CDR1 reads SGHAT; CDR2 reads FQNNGV. The CDR3 is CASSLEGTGISSYEQYF. CDR3 DNA sequence: TGTGCCAGCAGCTTAGAAGGGACAGGCATTAGCTCCTACGAGCAGTACTTC.

This clonotype was counted only a few times. This chain links TRBV29-1 with TRBJ2-7; the D is unclear. Germline CDR1 reads SQVTM; CDR2 reads ANQGSEA. Trimming pared 2 bases from V and 5 bases from J, leaving 13 bases between. This CDR3 region has 13 residues. CDR3 sequence (DNA): TGCAGCGTTGAAACGTCCCTCGCCCACGAGCAGTACTTC. Its protein product is CSVETSLAHEQYF.

The chain uses TRBV28 and TRBJ2-1; D perhaps matches TRBD2 (5 bases). Trimming removed 5 bases from V and 9 bases from J, with 26 bases in between. The germline CDR1 and CDR2 sequences are MDHEN and SYDVKM. The CDR3 spans 17 residues. The CDR3 region has the DNA TGTGCCAGCAGTCCGCCGGGGAGTAGCACAGCTTTAGGTGAGCAGTTCTTC. Translated: CASSPPGSSTALGEQFF.

This clonotype was detected only a few times. The chain links TRBV7-9 to TRBJ2-5, with D perhaps matching TRBD1 (7 bases). Looked up from germline, CDR1 is SEHNR and CDR2 is FQNEAQ (reference sequence). The length of the CDR3 is 15 residues. V was cut by 8 bases and J by 2 bases, with 18 bases left in between. CDR3 region: CASGERGREQETQYF. The CDR3 nucleotides read TGTGCCAGCGGAGAAAGGGGGCGGGAACAAGAGACCCAGTACTTC. Using reference TRBV7-9 and TRBJ2-5 for the parts outside the CDR3, the full variable domain is DTGVSQNPRHKITKRGQNVTFRCDPISEHNRLYWYRQTLGQGPEFLTYFQNEAQLEKSRLLSDRFSAERPKGSFSTLEIQRTEQGDSAMYLCASGERGREQETQYFGPGTRLLVL.